The 28 T cell receptor beta chains given below trace back to one sample, sequenced in a study of spatial heterogeneity in lung cancer. Points from the study as a whole: Counts of expanded alpha and beta TCRs within tumors tracked the tumor nonsynonymous mutation count.

No antigen has been assigned to these receptors. Time point indicated: sample taken at primary tumor resection. TCRdb analysed the 5' RACE reads with MiXCR anew, one entry per CDR3 protein. The sample records about 3,300 distinct CDR3 sequences, roughly 8% being singletons. The starting material was lung tumor tissue, obtained at surgery. All receptors derive from a male donor with early-stage non-small cell lung cancer.

The chain employs TRBV29-1 and TRBJ1-1, with TRBD1 matching 11 bases. V trimming: 1 base; J trimming: 7 bases; junction bases outside the gene matches: 2. The CDR3 loop spans 13 amino acids. Per the germline V gene, CDR1 is SQVTM and CDR2 is ANQGSEA. CDR3 protein: CSVEGTGGGEAFF. The CDR3 DNA reads TGCAGCGTTGAAGGGACAGGGGGCGGTGAAGCTTTCTTT. Supplemented by reference TRBV29-1 and TRBJ1-1, the full variable domain reads SAVISQKPSRDICQRGTSLTIQCQVDSQVTMMFWYRQQPGQSLTLIATANQGSEATYESGFVIDKFPISRPNLTFSTLTVSNMSPEDSSIYLCSVEGTGGGEAFFGQGTRLTVV.

This clonotype is labeled as medium-sized. The chain is built from TRBV10-3 and TRBJ1-1; TRBD1 agrees at 8 bases. In germline, CDR1 is ENHRY, CDR2 SYGVKD. After removal of 3 bases from V and 7 bases from J, the junction contained 7 bases not matched to a gene. This CDR3 has 14 residues. The CDR3 sequence is CAISEGQGVDEAFF. The DNA for the CDR3 is TGTGCCATCAGTGAAGGACAGGGAGTCGATGAAGCTTTCTTT.

This clonotype counts as medium-sized. This rearrangement joins TRBV6-5 to TRBJ1-5; D is unresolved. The CDR3 has 14 amino acids. Germline loops: CDR1 MNHEY, CDR2 SVGAGI. Trimming took off 2 bases at V and 3 bases at J, with 8 bases between the two ends. CDR3 amino acids: CASSYRPTNQPQHF. For the CDR3, the DNA is TGTGCCAGCAGTTACCGGCCAACCAATCAGCCCCAGCATTTT.

This clonotype showed up just a few times. This chain uses TRBV5-5 with TRBJ1-2; weak D call: TRBD1 (5 bases). V lost 4 bases, J lost 4 bases, and 14 bases lay in between. The CDR3 has 14 residues. The V gene's germline CDR1 is SGHKS and CDR2 YYEKEE (reference sequence). The CDR3 spells CASSGGNGAYGYTF. The DNA for the CDR3 is TGTGCCAGCAGCGGAGGTAACGGGGCCTATGGCTACACCTTC.

The gene calls are TRBV5-1 and TRBJ2-2, with TRBD2 matching over 14 bases. V gave up 4 bases and J gave up 6 bases; unmatched junction bases: 11. The CDR3 length is 18 residues. The V gene's germline CDR1 is SGHRS and CDR2 YFSETQ. The CDR3 is CASSTGTSGRPGAGELFF. CDR3 in DNA: TGCGCCAGCAGCACCGGGACTAGCGGGAGACCGGGCGCCGGGGAGCTGTTTTTT.

This clonotype has only a few counts. The J gene is TRBJ2-7, the V gene TRBV25-1, with a weak D call TRBD2 (5 bases). Between the trimmed V and J ends, which lost 0 bases and 5 bases, there was a span of 11 bases. Germline V gives CDR1 MGHDK, CDR2 SYGVNS. CDR3 length equals 14 residues. Here the CDR3 reads CASSEYGVFNEQYF. The CDR3 bases are TGTGCCAGCAGTGAATACGGGGTGTTTAACGAGCAGTACTTC.

This clonotype is medium-sized in the sample. The chain links TRBV7-9 to TRBJ2-6; D gene ambiguous. Trimming removed 3 bases from V and 0 bases from J, with 6 bases in between. Germline CDR1 reads SEHNR; CDR2 reads FQNEAQ (reference sequence). The CDR3 runs to 15 residues. CDR3 nucleotides: TGTGCCAGCAGCTTCACGGCCTCTGGGGCCAACGTCCTGACTTTC. This encodes CASSFTASGANVLTF.

This clonotype is termed medium-sized. The genes are TRBV12-3 or TRBV12-4 and TRBJ1-2; D is perhaps TRBD1 (5 bases). V was shortened by 5 bases and J by 2 bases, with 12 bases between the two germline ends. The CDR3 is made up of 14 amino acids. The CDR3 coding sequence is TGTGCCAGCAGTCCGACAGCCGCAAACTATGGCTACACCTTC. Amino acids: CASSPTAANYGYTF.

This clonotype showed up just once. The gene calls are TRBV4-3 and TRBJ2-3, with no clear D. CDR1 and CDR2 (germline): LGHNA, YSLEER. The ends were cut back, 0 bases at V and 9 bases at J, with 13 bases in the middle. The length of the CDR3 is 14 residues. The CDR3 loop reads CASSQDLLRSTQYF. The CDR3 nucleotides are TGCGCCAGCAGCCAAGATCTCCTCCGATCGACGCAGTATTTT.

Many counts were recorded for this clonotype. Germline and junction disagree at one end, which may indicate a read error. The genes are TRBV28 and TRBJ1-1; 9 bases are a match to TRBD1. Germline CDR1 reads MDHEN; CDR2 reads SYDVKM. CDR3 size: 13 residues. The CDR3 protein is CASSLAGTGPLTF. DNA for the CDR3: TGTGCCAGCAGTTTAGCCGGGACAGGGCCGCTAACGTTT. Full variable domain (outside the CDR3, taken from reference TRBV28 and TRBJ1-1): DVKVTQSSRYLVKRTGEKVFLECVQDMDHENMFWYRQDPGLGLRLIYFSYDVKMKEKGDIPEGYSVSREKKERFSLILESASTNQTSMYLCASSLAGTGPLTFGQGTRLTVV.

Sample share makes this clonotype medium-sized. The chain links TRBV10-3 to TRBJ1-2; no firm D call. The CDR3 totals 12 residues. V lost 3 bases and J lost 4, with 6 bases in between. Germline assignment: CDR1 ENHRY and CDR2 SYGVKD. The CDR3 DNA is TGTGCCATCAGTGAATCAGCCTATGGCTACACCTTC. Translated, it gives CAISESAYGYTF.

This clonotype is labeled medium-sized. This chain links TRBV29-1 with TRBJ1-1; D is unclear. V was cut by 3 bases and J by 9 bases, with 8 bases left in between. Germline CDR1 is SQVTM and CDR2 is ANQGSEA. The CDR3 is 10 amino acids. For the CDR3, the DNA is TGCAGCGTTGACAGAGGGAAAGCTTTCTTT. As protein: CSVDRGKAFF.

By sample fraction, this clonotype is medium-sized. This chain joins TRBV18 and TRBJ2-7; D could derive from TRBD1 or TRBD2 (5 bases each). This CDR3 has 15 residues. The V and J ends lost 3 bases and 1 base respectively, with 13 bases between them. The germline CDR1 and CDR2 sequences are KGHSH and LQKENI. CDR3 protein: CASSPFGTVSYEQYF. The CDR3 bases are TGTGCCAGCTCACCCTTCGGGACGGTTTCCTACGAGCAGTACTTC.

The chain combines TRBV20-1 with TRBJ2-7; TRBD2 matches 8 bases. Germline CDR1 and CDR2: DFQATT and SNEGSKA (reference sequence). The CDR3 consists of 12 residues. V was clipped by 7 bases and J by 3 bases; unmatched bases: 5. CDR3 in DNA: TGCAGTGTCGGAAGCGGGGGCTACGAGCAGTACTTC. Translated: CSVGSGGYEQYF.

This clonotype was picked up a small number of times. This chain links TRBV29-1 with TRBJ1-6; D gene ambiguous. Per the germline V gene, CDR1 is SQVTM and CDR2 is ANQGSEA. V gave up 1 base and J gave up 14 bases, with 9 bases separating them. This CDR3 contains 11 residues. CDR3 bases: TGCAGCGTTGAAGCCACTGGCACCCTCCACTTT. It is translated as CSVEATGTLHF.

The chain combines TRBV18 with TRBJ2-2; D unclear. This CDR3 has 15 amino acids. The V gene's germline CDR1 is KGHSH and CDR2 LQKENI. With 6 bases removed from V and 0 bases from J, the gap between germline ends came to 11 bases. The CDR3 coding sequence is TGTGCCAGCTCCCTCGAGTGGACGAACACCGGGGAGCTGTTTTTT. Its translation: CASSLEWTNTGELFF.

This clonotype is medium-sized in the sample. The genes are TRBV6-2 or TRBV6-3 and TRBJ2-3; D might be TRBD1 or TRBD2, each matching 5 bases. There are 16 residues in the CDR3. Trimming stripped 8 bases from V and 3 bases from J, with 21 bases between. Germline V gene data show CDR1 as MNHEY and CDR2 as SVGEGT. This CDR3 is CASLPLGAAMTDTQYF. The DNA of the CDR3 is TGTGCCAGCCTACCTCTCGGGGCCGCAATGACAGATACGCAGTATTTT.

Ten or more counts support this clonotype. This chain links TRBV5-1 with TRBJ1-3; D is unclear. V was shortened by 3 bases and J by 0 bases, with 10 bases between the two germline ends. This CDR3 is 15 amino acids long. The germline V gene encodes CDR1 SGHRS and CDR2 YFSETQ. The CDR3 DNA follows: TGCGCCAGCAGCTCGGACGGGAGCTCTGGAAACACCATATATTTT. It encodes CASSSDGSSGNTIYF.

In this sample, this clonotype turned up many times. The chain uses TRBV29-1 and TRBJ1-2; no firm D call. The CDR3 extends over 14 amino acids. Trimming removed 0 bases from V and 2 bases from J, with 10 bases in between. CDR1 and CDR2 from the germline V gene are SQVTM and ANQGSEA. The CDR3, as DNA: TGCAGCGTTGAAGACCCACAACGCAACTATGGCTACACCTTC. Its translation is CSVEDPQRNYGYTF.

Many counts were recorded for this clonotype. The V and J genes are TRBV5-1 and TRBJ1-1, with 7 bases identical to TRBD1. Germline V CDR1 and CDR2: SGHRS, YFSETQ. This CDR3 has 15 residues. V was pared by 0 bases and J by 4 bases, with 6 bases of the junction left unmatched. The CDR3 sequence: CASSLATGARTEAFF. The CDR3 DNA follows: TGCGCCAGCAGCTTGGCCACAGGGGCGCGCACTGAAGCTTTCTTT. Combining the CDR3 with reference TRBV5-1 and TRBJ1-1 gives the whole variable domain KAGVTQTPRYLIKTRGQQVTLSCSPISGHRSVSWYQQTPGQGLQFLFEYFSETQRNKGNFPGRFSGRQFSNSRSEMNVSTLELGDSALYLCASSLATGARTEAFFGQGTRLTVV.

The chain has TRBV7-9 and TRBJ2-7, with D possibly TRBD1 on 6 matching bases. Looked up from germline, CDR1 is SEHNR and CDR2 is FQNEAQ (reference sequence). This CDR3 is 12 amino acids long. V was cut by 3 bases and J by 7 bases, with 10 bases left in between. The CDR3 DNA sequence: TGTGCCAGCAGCTTTGACCAGGGGGAGCAGTACTTC. Amino acid sequence: CASSFDQGEQYF.

V usage is TRBV20-1 and J usage is TRBJ1-1, with D perhaps matching TRBD1 (5 bases). Germline CDR1 and CDR2: DFQATT and SNEGSKA (reference sequence). Trimming took 6 bases from V and 2 from J, leaving 13 bases between them. The CDR3 is made up of 13 amino acids. The CDR3 protein is CSASGGDNTEAFF. CDR3 coding DNA: TGCAGTGCAAGTGGGGGGGATAACACTGAAGCTTTCTTT.

The chain couples TRBV12-3 or TRBV12-4 to TRBJ2-3, with 11 bases that match TRBD2. The CDR3 length is 15 residues. Trimming at V came to 5 bases and at J to 2 bases, leaving 3 bases not matched to a gene. In nucleotides, the CDR3 is TGTGCCAGCAGTAAACTAGCGGGGGACACAGATACGCAGTATTTT. Its translation: CASSKLAGDTDTQYF.

Relative to its sample, this clonotype is medium-sized. The V and J genes are TRBV6-6 and TRBJ2-5; 8 nucleotides match TRBD2. The V gene's germline CDR1 is MNHNY and CDR2 SVGAGI (reference sequence). V lost 6 bases, J lost 3 bases, and 3 bases stayed unmatched. The CDR3 consists of 13 residues. The CDR3 DNA sequence: TGTGCCAGCAGGGACGGGGGGGAAGAGACCCAGTACTTC. Translating gives CASRDGGEETQYF.

This clonotype occurred a few times. The V call is TRBV29-1, the J call TRBJ2-2; D is possibly TRBD1 (5 bases). V lost 8 bases and J lost 2, with 21 bases in between. CDR3 length equals 16 residues. The V gene's germline CDR1 is SQVTM and CDR2 ANQGSEA. CDR3 amino acids: CSSIIGQGANTGELFF. DNA for the CDR3: TGCAGCTCTATCATCGGGCAGGGTGCTAACACCGGGGAGCTGTTTTTT.

In its sample, this clonotype ranks as medium-sized. The rearrangement joins TRBV5-1 to TRBJ2-1, with 8 nucleotides matching TRBD1. Germline V CDR1 and CDR2: SGHRS, YFSETQ. Trimming at V came to 0 bases and at J to 8 bases, leaving 4 bases not matched to a gene. The CDR3 is 14 residues long. The CDR3 loop reads CASSLDRGSHEQFF. The CDR3 nucleotides read TGCGCCAGCAGCTTGGACAGGGGGAGCCATGAGCAGTTCTTC.

This clonotype is labeled medium-sized. The chain links TRBV11-2 to TRBJ2-1; a weak D match, TRBD2 (5 bases). The CDR3 loop spans 15 amino acids. The V end lost 5 bases, the J end lost 0 bases, and 11 bases lay between the germline ends. CDR1 SGHAT and CDR2 FQNNGV come from the germline V gene. In nucleotides, the CDR3 is TGTGCCAGCAGCCCCAGAGGGAACTCCTACAATGAGCAGTTCTTC. It codes for CASSPRGNSYNEQFF.

The J gene is TRBJ2-3, the V gene TRBV9, with D possibly called TRBD1 or TRBD2 (5 bases each). Germline values: CDR1 SGDLS, CDR2 YYNGEE. V was cut by 6 bases and J by 0 bases, with 14 bases left in between. The CDR3 runs 15 residues. The DNA of the CDR3 is TGTGCCAGCAATACGGGACCCGTCAGCACAGATACGCAGTATTTT. Translation: CASNTGPVSTDTQYF.